The following is a T cell receptor (beta chain) sequence with its context. These data belong to a study of blood T cell repertoires in COVID-19. Original handling: Reference gene primers were amplified, and this amplification served to estimate nucleated cell counts. The protocol was immunoSEQ multiplex PCR, while the TCRdb copy is restricted to in-frame clones and leaves out a portion. D and trimming were read from the DNA, whereas the V and J calls and clone size are those reported in that table. Among about 170,000 clones listed, about 88% were seen once. The CDR3 length is 15 residues. V was cut by 0 bases and J by 4 bases, with 12 bases left in between. In germline, CDR1 is LGHDT, CDR2 YNNKEL (reference sequence).

Sample: peripheral blood. This TCR was sampled from a woman over 75 in a cohort sampled during active or convalescent COVID-19. The V call is TRBV3-1 (or the pseudogene TRBV3-2), the J call TRBJ1-2; weak D call: TRBD1 (5 bases). Here the CDR3 DNA reads TGTGCCAGCAGCCAAGATTCCAGGCAGGGCTATGGCTACACCTTC. This translates into CASSQDSRQGYGYTF.